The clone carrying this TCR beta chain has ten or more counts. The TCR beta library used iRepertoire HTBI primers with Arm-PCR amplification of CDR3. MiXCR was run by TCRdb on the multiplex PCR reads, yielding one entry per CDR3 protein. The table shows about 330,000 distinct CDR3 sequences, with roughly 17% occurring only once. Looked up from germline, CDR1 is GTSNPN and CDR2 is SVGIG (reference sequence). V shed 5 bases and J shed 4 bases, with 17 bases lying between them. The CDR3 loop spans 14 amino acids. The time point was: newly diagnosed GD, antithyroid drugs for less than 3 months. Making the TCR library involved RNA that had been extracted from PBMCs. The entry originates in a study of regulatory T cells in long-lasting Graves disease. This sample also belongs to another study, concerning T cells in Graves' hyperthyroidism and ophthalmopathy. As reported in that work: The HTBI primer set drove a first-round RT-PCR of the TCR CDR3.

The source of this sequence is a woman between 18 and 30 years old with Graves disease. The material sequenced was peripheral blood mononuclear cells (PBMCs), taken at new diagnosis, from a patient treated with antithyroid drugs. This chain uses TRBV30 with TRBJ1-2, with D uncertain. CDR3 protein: CAWYDPAVAYGYTF. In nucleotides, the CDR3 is TGTGCCTGGTATGATCCGGCCGTTGCCTATGGCTACACCTTC.